The rows below give T cell receptor beta chains drawn from one sample of a study of T cells in Graves' hyperthyroidism and ophthalmopathy. TCRdb reprocessed the multiplex PCR reads via MiXCR and lists one record per CDR3 protein. Of 340,000 or so distinct CDR3 sequences listed, roughly a fifth are singletons. Sequencing used blood. These receptors came from a woman between 50 and 59 years old with Graves' hyperthyroidism. The conserved cysteine and the conserved F or W are not part of the CDR3 here. The order of the fields is J gene, clone size, V gene, CDR3 protein. Size values are once, few and many counts, or a class for expanded clones, and some rows have none.

TRBJ2-7	few	TRBV3-1	ASSQDSRGAYEQY
TRBJ1-3	few	TRBV28	ASSRYGGQGNTIY
TRBJ1-2	many	TRBV5-1	ASSPRTGEDYGYT
TRBJ1-1	NA	TRBV30	AWSALGTGEAF
TRBJ2-2	NA	TRBV7-9	ASSRGQTTGTGELF
TRBJ2-1	many	TRBV29-1	SVISPASSYNEQF
TRBJ1-1	NA	TRBV27	ASSFKSGNTEAF
TRBJ2-7	NA	TRBV6-2/TRBV6-3	ASRKGASYEQY
TRBJ2-1	many	TRBV18	ASSPPRTGVNEQF
TRBJ1-1	many	TRBV29-1	SARGAGTEAF
TRBJ2-2	NA	TRBV20-1	SASGWGLDTGELF
TRBJ2-1	many	TRBV29-1	SVVGSSYNEQF
TRBJ2-5	NA	TRBV15	ATSRDVPSGKETQY
TRBJ2-1	many	TRBV11-3	ASSLVLGRGRSNEQF
TRBJ2-7	many	TRBV20-1	SARDPTGRRGGNYEQY
TRBJ1-1	many	TRBV5-1	ASSLAGTANTEAF
TRBJ2-3	NA	TRBV10-3	AIRDRQRDTQY
TRBJ1-1	NA	TRBV2	ASSRTHLNTEAF
TRBJ2-1	many	TRBV30	AWRATLGPRTNQF
TRBJ1-1	many	TRBV5-1	ASSLPGQHGREAF
TRBJ2-7	few	TRBV27	ASSAVGTSFYEQY
TRBJ2-7	few	TRBV3-1	ASSLERGSYEQY
TRBJ2-7	NA	TRBV28	ASGWNEQY